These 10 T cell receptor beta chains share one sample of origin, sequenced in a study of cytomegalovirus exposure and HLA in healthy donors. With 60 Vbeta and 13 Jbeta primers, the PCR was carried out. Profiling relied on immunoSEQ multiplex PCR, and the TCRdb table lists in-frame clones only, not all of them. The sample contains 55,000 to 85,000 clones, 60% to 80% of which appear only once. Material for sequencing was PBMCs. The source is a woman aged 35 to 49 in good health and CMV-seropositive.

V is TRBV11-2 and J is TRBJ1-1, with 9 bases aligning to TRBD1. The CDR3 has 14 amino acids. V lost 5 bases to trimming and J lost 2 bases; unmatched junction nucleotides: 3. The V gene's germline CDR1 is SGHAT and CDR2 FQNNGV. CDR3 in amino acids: CASSPQGANTEAFF. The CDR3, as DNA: TGTGCCAGCAGCCCACAGGGGGCAAACACTGAAGCTTTCTTT. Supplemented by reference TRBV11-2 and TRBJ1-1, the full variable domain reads EAGVAQSPRYKIIEKRQSVAFWCNPISGHATLYWYQQILGQGPKLLIQFQNNGVVDDSQLPKDRFSAERLKGVDSTLKIQPAKLEDSAVYLCASSPQGANTEAFFGQGTRLTVV.

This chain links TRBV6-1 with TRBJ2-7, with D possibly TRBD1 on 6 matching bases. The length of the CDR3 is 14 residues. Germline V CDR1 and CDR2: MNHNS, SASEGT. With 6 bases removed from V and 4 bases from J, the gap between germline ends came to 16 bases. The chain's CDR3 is CASRRGTYVYEQYF. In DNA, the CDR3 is TGTGCCAGCAGGAGGGGGACATATGTTTACGAGCAGTACTTC.

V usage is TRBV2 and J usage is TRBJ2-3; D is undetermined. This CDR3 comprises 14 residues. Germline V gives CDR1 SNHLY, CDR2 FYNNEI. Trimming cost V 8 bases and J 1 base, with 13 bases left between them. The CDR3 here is CASGREAGTDTQYF. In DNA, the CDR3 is TGTGCCAGCGGCCGCGAGGCGGGCACAGATACGCAGTATTTT.

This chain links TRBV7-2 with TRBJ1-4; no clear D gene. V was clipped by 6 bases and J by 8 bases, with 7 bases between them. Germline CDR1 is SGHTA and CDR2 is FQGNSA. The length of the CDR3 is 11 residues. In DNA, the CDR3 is TGTGCCAGCAGAACTGAGGAAAAACTGTTTTTT. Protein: CASRTEEKLFF.

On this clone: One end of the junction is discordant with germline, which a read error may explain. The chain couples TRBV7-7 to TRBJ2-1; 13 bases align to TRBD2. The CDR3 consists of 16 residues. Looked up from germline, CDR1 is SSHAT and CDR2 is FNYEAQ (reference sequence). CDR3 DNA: TGTGCTAGCAGCTTAGCCGGGACTAGCGGGAACAATGAGCAGTTCTTC. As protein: CASSLAGTSGNNEQFF.

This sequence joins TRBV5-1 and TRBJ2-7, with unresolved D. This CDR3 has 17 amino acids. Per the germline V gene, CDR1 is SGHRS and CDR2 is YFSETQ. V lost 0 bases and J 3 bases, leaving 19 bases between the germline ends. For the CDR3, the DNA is TGCGCCAGCAGCTTGGTCTTAGAGGCTAGTTTCGACTACGAGCAGTACTTC. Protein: CASSLVLEASFDYEQYF.

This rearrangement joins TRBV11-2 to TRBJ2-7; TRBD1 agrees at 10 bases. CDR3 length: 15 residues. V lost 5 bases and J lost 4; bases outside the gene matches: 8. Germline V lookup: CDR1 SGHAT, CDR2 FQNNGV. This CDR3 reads CASSLDRGRGYEQYF. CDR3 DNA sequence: TGTGCCAGCAGCCTTGACAGGGGGCGCGGGTACGAGCAGTACTTC.

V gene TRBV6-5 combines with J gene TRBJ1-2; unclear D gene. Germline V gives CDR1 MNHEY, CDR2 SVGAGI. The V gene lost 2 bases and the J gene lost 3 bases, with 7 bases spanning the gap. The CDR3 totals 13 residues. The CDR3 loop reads CASSYDQDYGYTF. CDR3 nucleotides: TGTGCCAGCAGTTACGATCAGGACTATGGCTACACCTTC.

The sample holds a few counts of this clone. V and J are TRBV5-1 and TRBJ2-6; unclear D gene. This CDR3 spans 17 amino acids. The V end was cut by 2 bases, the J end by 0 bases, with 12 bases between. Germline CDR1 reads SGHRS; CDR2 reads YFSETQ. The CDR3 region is CASSFPIKPSGANVLTF. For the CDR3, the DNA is TGCGCCAGCAGCTTTCCCATAAAGCCCTCTGGGGCCAACGTCCTGACTTTC.

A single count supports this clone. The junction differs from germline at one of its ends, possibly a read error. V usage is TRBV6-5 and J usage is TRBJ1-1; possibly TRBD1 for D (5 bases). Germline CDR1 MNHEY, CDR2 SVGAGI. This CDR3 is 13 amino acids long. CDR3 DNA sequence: TGTGCCAGCAGTGAATCTGGGGGGACCGGTCTAAGTTTT. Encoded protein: CASSESGGTGLSF.